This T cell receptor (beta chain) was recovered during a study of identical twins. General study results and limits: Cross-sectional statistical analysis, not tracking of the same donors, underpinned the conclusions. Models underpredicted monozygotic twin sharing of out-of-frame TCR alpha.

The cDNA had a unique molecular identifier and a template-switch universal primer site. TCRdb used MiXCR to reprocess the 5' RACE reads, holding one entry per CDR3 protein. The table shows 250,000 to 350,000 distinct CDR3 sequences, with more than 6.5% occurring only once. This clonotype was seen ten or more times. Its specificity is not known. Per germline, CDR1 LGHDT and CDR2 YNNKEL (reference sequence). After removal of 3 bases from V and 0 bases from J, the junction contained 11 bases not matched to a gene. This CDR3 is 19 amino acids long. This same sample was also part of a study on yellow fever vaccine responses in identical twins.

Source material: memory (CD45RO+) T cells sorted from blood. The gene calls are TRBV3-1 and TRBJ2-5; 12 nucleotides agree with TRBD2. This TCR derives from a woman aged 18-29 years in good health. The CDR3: CASSQKLPLAGGHQETQYF. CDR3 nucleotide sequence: TGTGCCAGCAGCCAGAAGTTGCCCCTAGCGGGGGGGCACCAAGAGACCCAGTACTTC.